This T cell receptor beta chain was profiled in a study of high-grade serous ovarian cancer treatment subgroups. General study results and limits: Repertoire similarity ranged 0.11 to 0.79 between tumors of one patient.

Between the trimmed V and J ends, which lost 10 bases and 0 bases, there was a span of 10 bases. This CDR3 has 14 residues. Per germline, CDR1 MNHNY and CDR2 SVGAGI (reference sequence). Assay used: immunoSEQ multiplex PCR; TCRdb lists only in-frame clones, some missing. This sample has approximately 800 clones; around 73% occur once, and the top ten carry approximately 16%. Tumor samples were obtained before definitive surgery or chemotherapy. Note on this clone: Its antigen is not known.

Sequencing used tumor tissue. V and J are TRBV6-6 and TRBJ2-6, with D possibly matching TRBD1 (5 bases). This receptor was taken from a human donor with high-grade serous ovarian cancer. CDR3 loop: CATVQGSGANVLTF. Written as DNA, the CDR3 is TGTGCCACAGTGCAGGGCTCTGGGGCCAACGTCCTGACTTTC.